Listed here is a single T cell receptor beta chain. This clonotype came up a few times. Its cognate antigen has yet to be identified. No clone much larger than this one lies a single base away; base qualities are absent. The CDR3 runs 16 residues from the cysteine to the phenylalanine. The CDR3 DNA has 48 bases and is translated from base 1. Ends trimmed: V by 5 bases, J by 8 bases; bases unmatched to a gene: 13. From the germline V gene, CDR1 is MNHEY and CDR2 is SVGAGI. The entry originates in a study of human T cells and chemical hapten exposure (dated by TCRdb to the early 2020s). The study in broad terms: For sensitization, 2% DPC in acetone was applied to a 2 cm by 2 cm area of upper inner arm skin. Weekly therapeutic DPC doses were additionally applied to the scalp of patients throughout the approximately 24-week study period. Patch testing on the upper back used Finn chambers containing 0.01% DPC, with scoring done after 6 days according to International Contact Dermatitis Research Group standards. The mostly female patient cohort included alopecia areata with under or over 50% scalp involvement, alopecia totalis and alopecia universalis. Libraries were pooled for sequencing, and per-sample TCR yields varied mainly because of small differences in library volumes within the pool. Peripheral blood TCR repertoire changes were tracked in vivo in alopecia patients during primary and secondary sensitization to the hapten diphenylcyclopropenone (DPC). Patient blood was sampled pre-sensitization (week 0) and at 2, 6 and about 24 weeks after DPC sensitization. Blood for TCR sequencing was provided by twenty-nine alopecia patients at one to four time points (pre-sensitization, 2, 6 and 24 weeks).

The receptor library was made with RACE. Sequencing took place on a NextSeq 500. During library preparation, unique molecular identifiers were attached to individual cDNA molecules so that TCRs could be counted quantitatively and reproducibly. Each blood RNA sample was used to sequence both TCR alpha and TCR beta chains. For the original study's pipeline: The median number of TCRs per sample was over 85,000, ranging from about 23,224 to 690,600. V, J and CDR3 annotation of the TCR reads was performed with the Decombinator software suite. Every sample was subsampled to the same number of TCRs (28,000) for the PS versus PT1 abundance plots. Expanded TCRs were defined as absent before sensitization and observed at least eight times at the 2-week time point. The public reads were quality trimmed at Q25 with fastp and then assembled into clones with MiXCR by TCRdb, keeping productive beta chains. CDR3 protein sequences are deduplicated, and each keeps its most common genes and DNA. The V and J calls follow TCRdb's processing rather than the paper's. The sample table records 95,000 or so distinct CDR3 sequences; about an eighth of these occur just once. In total, the top ten clones hold around 3% of the sample.

General findings and caveats noted by the study authors: No change with DPC sensitization was found in the number of TCRs above 1 in 1000 frequency, and no evidence of global repertoire structure alterations was found. Patch test score was positively correlated with the number of PT1 expanded TCRs, with significance at thresholds 8, 16 and 32 but not at 4. All patients had alopecia, a presumed autoimmune disease, so their immune response might differ from that of healthy individuals. After repeated subsampling, changes were observed in the strength of the expansion versus patch-test correlation and in the threshold at which the correlation became significant. Expanded TCRs formed significantly more large CDR3 similarity clusters than pre-sensitization or healthy control sets, consistent with antigen-driven responses.

Reading the label with the study, this specimen's time point is: patch test 2, 6 weeks after DPC sensitization. This sample's treatment or condition label indicates: therapeutic diphenylcyclopropenone sensitization with weekly scalp DPC. At every patch-test visit, the blood draw took place before the patch test was put on. Patients were eligible if aged 18 to 70, diagnosed with alopecia and judged suitable for DPC therapy, and pregnant patients were excluded. Total RNA was extracted from unfractionated whole blood that had been collected in Tempus Blood RNA tubes. The chain is encoded by TRBV6-5 joined to TRBJ1-4, and 8 junctional nucleotides match TRBD1. This clonotype was sampled from a woman between 35 and 50 years old with alopecia areata. Some clones in this sample may be carry-over from other donors' samples. Sequences were derived from whole blood, sampled in connection with sensitization to the hapten diphenylcyclopropenone (DPC). The nucleotide sequence is TGTGCCAGCAGTCGACGACAGGGGCTGGGGGGAGAAAAACTGTTTTTT. Translation gives CASSRRQGLGGEKLFF.